This T cell receptor (beta chain) originates from a study of Ad26.COV2.S vaccination and SARS-CoV-2 variants (dated by TCRdb to the early 2020s). At the level of the whole study: Vaccine-arm donors came from COV1001, a multicentre, randomized, double-blind, placebo-controlled phase I-IIa trial of Ad26.COV2.S in healthy adults. Ad26.COV2.S was given intramuscularly at 5x10^10 or 1x10^11 viral particles, as a single shot or as two shots 56 days apart. Trial participants were randomized into five groups of five: low-dose or high-dose Ad26.COV2.S given once or twice, or placebo on both occasions. The TCR-sequenced set comprised around 30 samples: approximately 19 Ad26.COV2.S vaccine recipients, 5 placebo recipients and 8 SARS-CoV-2 convalescent individuals. Throughout the experiments and outcome assessment, investigators stayed blinded to trial group allocation. TCRbeta repertoire sequencing served as the tool for gauging how specific and how broad the SARS-CoV-2-reactive T cell receptors were following Ad26.COV2.S vaccination.

This sample's treatment or condition label indicates: around 19 received Ad26.COV2.S at low or high dose, single or two shots; 5 received placebo; per-sample allocation not given. Repertoires of vaccine and placebo recipients were sequenced from samples collected on day 63 after the first injection. Cohort 1b enrolled some 25 adults aged 18-55 years at a single site in Boston, USA, between 29 July and 7 August 2020. Ad26.COV2.S was a replication-incompetent adenovirus type 26 vector that expressed a prefusion-stabilized SARS-CoV-2 spike protein derived from the original Wuhan strain. What the study reported, not specific to this receptor: The study was not powered to compare responses between vaccine doses or regimens. After vaccination, substantial breadth of spike-specific CD8+ and CD4+ T cell responses was reported. The authors noted that total T cell responses may have been underestimated by the TCR breadth and depth analyses. Comparable non-spike TCR breadth was observed between vaccine and placebo recipients, consistent with only spike being contained in the vaccine. Ad26.COV2.S recipients had higher spike-specific TCR breadth than placebo recipients (P = 0.0014).

The immunoSEQ Assay was the method used to sequence TCRbeta CDR3 regions. After extraction, genomic DNA underwent amplification by bias-controlled multiplex PCR, followed by high-throughput sequencing. On the authors' methods: To quantify the absolute abundance of each unique TCRbeta CDR3 region, sequences were collapsed and filtered. T cell fraction was estimated by normalizing TCRbeta template counts to usable DNA, which was measured by amplifying reference genes present in all nucleated cells. Repertoire TCRs were annotated as SARS-CoV-2-specific when V gene, CDR3 amino acid sequence and J gene were exactly matched to a known reactive TCR set. The reference SARS-CoV-2 TCR set was derived from MIRA and filtered for enrichment in COVID-19-positive ImmuneCODE repertoires, a step that removed public or cross-reactive TCRs. Using the MIRA antigens, annotated TCRs were further analysed by specific ORF or by position within an ORF. Breadth was defined as the number of annotated unique rearrangements divided by the total number of unique productive rearrangements, and depth was defined as the summed frequency of the annotated unique rearrangements. Group comparisons of TCR breadth used two-sided Wilcoxon rank-sum tests. In TCRdb, the immuneACCESS table is reduced to in-frame sequences with V and J assigned. These tables do not hold every clone; where another copy was compared, an unresolved V gene accounts for under half, and the others remain unexplained. The V and J calls and the clone size are those of that table, but D and trimming were determined from the DNA. Within this sample are hundreds of thousands of clones, with 89% of them counted one time only. The ten largest clones capture approximately 1.5% of the sample.

The count of this clone is one. The antigen this receptor binds is unknown. Per-nucleotide qualities are absent, and no much larger clonotype sits a single base away. This TCR derives from a person aged 18-65 years who received the Ad26.COV2.S COVID-19 vaccine or a placebo. Sequenced here: peripheral blood, sampled in a trial of Ad26.COV2.S vaccine versus placebo.

The DNA reads TGTGCCAGCGGGAAGGGGACAGGGCGGACCTACGAGCAGTACTTC. Its coded protein is CASGKGTGRTYEQYF. The sequence links TRBV6-6 to TRBJ2-7; the central 9 bases match TRBD1. The CDR3, from cysteine to phenylalanine, totals 15 residues. Just CDR3 DNA is preserved here, 45 bases in frame from base 1. At the junction V is shortened by 8 bases and J by 2 bases; bases outside the gene matches: 10. CDR1 MNHNY and CDR2 SVGAGI are derived from the germline V gene (reference sequence).